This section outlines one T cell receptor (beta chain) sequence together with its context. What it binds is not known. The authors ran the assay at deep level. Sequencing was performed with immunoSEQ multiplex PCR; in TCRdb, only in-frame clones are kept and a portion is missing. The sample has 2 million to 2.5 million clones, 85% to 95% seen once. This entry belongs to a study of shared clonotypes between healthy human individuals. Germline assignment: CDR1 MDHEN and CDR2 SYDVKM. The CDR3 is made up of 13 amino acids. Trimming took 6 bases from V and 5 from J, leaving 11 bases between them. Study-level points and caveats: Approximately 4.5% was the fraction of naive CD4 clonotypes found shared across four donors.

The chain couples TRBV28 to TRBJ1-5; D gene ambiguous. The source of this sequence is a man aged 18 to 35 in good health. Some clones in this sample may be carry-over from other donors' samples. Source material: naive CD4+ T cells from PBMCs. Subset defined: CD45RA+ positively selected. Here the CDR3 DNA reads TGTGCCAGCAGATCCGGCGGGGATCAGCCCCAGCATTTT. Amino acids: CASRSGGDQPQHF.